This T cell receptor (beta chain) came from a study of cytomegalovirus exposure and HLA in healthy donors. Study summary: The platform used for the roughly 130 validation repertoires matched that of the roughly 700 first-cohort repertoires, a later analysis reported.

The assay was immunoSEQ multiplex PCR, and TCRdb's table has in-frame clones only and misses some. The sample contains 50,000 or so clones, roughly nine tenths of which appear only once. Points from the study as a whole: Reports credit the classifier with highly specific, highly sensitive diagnosis of cytomegalovirus status.

The donors were members of the validation cohort comprising over a hundred subjects, separate from the approximately 630-subject first cohort. Regarding this clone: Its antigen remains unidentified. Relative to the germline gene, one junction end is altered; a read error may explain this.

Input material: PBMCs. This clonotype originated in a young woman in good health and CMV-seropositive.

The CDR3 loop is CARIQGGTPGHRGAVF. The DNA of the CDR3 is TGTGCCCGCATTCAGGGCGGGACTCCAGGGCACCGGGGAGCTGTTTTT. The V gene is TRBV27, the J gene TRBJ2-2; perhaps TRBD2 as D (6 bases). Germline lookup yields CDR1 MNHEY and CDR2 SMNVEV (reference sequence). The CDR3 covers 16 residues.